This T cell receptor (beta chain) was captured in a study of CD4 T cells in relation to SARS-CoV-2 and coronaviruses. Turning to the study itself: The negative reference was HIV-1 Nef peptide pool or peptide-free culture.

This clone occurred a few times. The antigen is undetermined. The unexposed donors gave CD4+ T cells in about 2010-2019, prior to COVID-19. CD4+ T cells were isolated from the cells after about 11 days of culture. Libraries were prepared by immunoSEQ multiplex PCR; TCRdb keeps only in-frame clonotypes and omits some of them. This table holds some 16,000 clones, about 77% found once. Germline V gene sequence: CDR1 SGHDN, CDR2 FVKESK. The CDR3 totals 14 residues. Trimming cost V 4 bases and J 5 bases, with 11 bases left between them. Findings of the study overall: Compared with monoreactive clones, crossreactive clones showed significantly weaker SARS-CoV-2 expansion.

The sequence derives from a human donor in good health. Source material: CD4+ T cells from PBMCs, cultured in vitro. This chain connects TRBV14 to TRBJ1-4; D may be TRBD1 (6 bases). The CDR3 loop is CASSLQGLNEKLFF. CDR3 coding DNA: TGTGCCAGCAGCCTACAGGGACTAAATGAAAAACTGTTTTTT.